Following are 24 T cell receptor beta chains from one sample sequenced in a study of molecular identifiers for immune sequencing clone quantification (dated by TCRdb to the late 2010s). Library method: PCR. Data came from an Illumina HiSeq 4000. The public reads were reprocessed in TCRdb via fastp at Q25 and MiXCR, keeping in-frame beta chains. Rows matching on CDR3 protein sequence are summarized as one entry with the most common DNA and genes. For this sample the table gives about 510,000 distinct CDR3 sequences, of which roughly 23% were detected only once. Approximately 0.84% of the sample belongs to the ten largest clones. Sequencing was performed on naive CD8+ T cells from blood, with Jurkat cell RNA spiked in. The cell subset or site label, read with the paper, signifies: FACS-sorted CD8+CD4-CCR7+CD45RA+ naive T cells. The receptors stem from a human donor in good health. Some libraries in this study had Jurkat cell RNA spiked in.

This clonotype was seen many times. This chain links TRBV24-1 with TRBJ2-6; unclear D gene. Germline assignment: CDR1 KGHDR and CDR2 SFDVKD. Trimming removed 6 bases from V and 0 bases from J, with 11 bases in between. CDR3 length: 16 residues. In DNA form, the CDR3 reads TGTGCCACCAGTACCCGGCATAGCTCTGGGGCCAACGTCCTGACTTTC. This translates into CATSTRHSSGANVLTF.

This clonotype was detected only a few times. The V call is TRBV7-9, the J call TRBJ2-3; D ambiguous. The CDR3 is made up of 14 amino acids. The V end lost 5 bases, the J end lost 1 base, and 10 bases lay between the germline ends. The germline V gene has CDR1 SEHNR and CDR2 FQNEAQ (reference sequence). The CDR3 coding sequence is TGTGCCAGCAGCCCGCCTTTGCGCACAGATACGCAGTATTTT. This codes for CASSPPLRTDTQYF.

On this clonotype itself: In this CDR3 the conserved last residue, phenylalanine or tryptophan, is missing, so a read error is likely. The chain carries TRBV7-9 and TRBJ1-4; TRBD1 agrees at 10 bases. The CDR3 spans 15 residues. The germline CDR1 and CDR2 sequences are SEHNR and FQNEAQ (reference sequence). V lost 5 bases to trimming and J lost 8 bases; unmatched junction nucleotides: 8. As DNA, the CDR3 is TGTGCCAGCAGCCTGGATACGGACAGGGGGGAAAAACTGTTTTCT. Translating gives CASSLDTDRGEKLFS.

This clonotype was picked up many times. An end of the junction does not agree with germline; a read error may underlie this. The chain joins TRBV30 to TRBJ1-4; no definite D call. The CDR3 totals 12 residues. Germline V CDR1 and CDR2: GTSNPN, SVGIG (reference sequence). CDR3 region: CAWSVMDEQLFF. The CDR3 DNA is TGTGCCTGGAGTGTAATGGATGAACAACTGTTTTTT.

In regard to this clonotype: Given a much more abundant clone one base away, this may be a read error. This rearrangement joins TRBV4-1 to TRBJ2-7; 8 bases align to TRBD2. From germline, CDR1 is MGHRA and CDR2 YSYEKL. The CDR3 has 16 amino acids. DNA for the CDR3: TGTGCCAGCAACCAAGAACCGGGACTAGACTCCTACGAGCAGTACTTC. Its protein product is CASNQEPGLDSYEQYF.

This clonotype was recorded at least ten times. The chain recombines TRBV4-3 with TRBJ2-5; perhaps TRBD2 as D (5 bases). This CDR3 comprises 15 residues. Between the trimmed V and J ends, which lost 0 bases and 0 bases, there was a span of 8 bases. The germline CDR1 and CDR2 sequences are LGHNA and YSLEER. The DNA of the CDR3 is TGCGCCAGCAGCCAAGATTCCGGGGACCAAGAGACCCAGTACTTC. It yields the protein CASSQDSGDQETQYF.

The table lists this clonotype with a few counts. This chain uses TRBV20-1 with TRBJ2-7; D perhaps matches TRBD2 (7 bases). With 3 bases removed from V and 0 bases from J, the gap between germline ends came to 15 bases. Per germline, CDR1 DFQATT and CDR2 SNEGSKA (reference sequence). The CDR3 has 15 amino acids. The CDR3 protein is CSARVQGGSSYEQYF. The CDR3 coding sequence is TGCAGTGCTAGGGTACAGGGCGGGAGCTCCTACGAGCAGTACTTC.

This chain uses TRBV5-1 with TRBJ1-1, with D hard to call. Trimming shortened V by 3 bases and J by 5 bases, and 14 bases separated the two germline ends. The CDR3 spans 14 residues. Germline CDR1 is SGHRS and CDR2 is YFSETQ. This CDR3 reads CASSSLPSDTEAFF. CDR3 nucleotide sequence: TGCGCCAGCAGCTCCTTACCTTCGGATACTGAAGCTTTCTTT.

The chain combines TRBV5-6 with TRBJ2-7; D unclear. Looked up from germline, CDR1 is SGHDT and CDR2 is YYEEEE. The CDR3 consists of 16 residues. Trimming stripped 0 bases from V and 0 bases from J, with 13 bases between. The CDR3 bases are TGTGCCAGCAGCTTGGGTTTTCTGGAGCTCTCCTACGAGCAGTACTTC. Encoded protein: CASSLGFLELSYEQYF. The variable domain in full, with the rest retrieved from reference TRBV5-6 and TRBJ2-7, is DAGVTQSPTHLIKTRGQQVTLRCSPKSGHDTVSWYQQALGQGPQFIFQYYEEEERQRGNFPDRFSGHQFPNYSSELNVNALLLGDSALYLCASSLGFLELSYEQYFGPGTRLTVT.

This clonotype was counted many times. The chain joins TRBV7-9 to TRBJ2-3; the D gene could be TRBD1 or TRBD2 (5 bases each). With 5 bases removed from V and 2 bases from J, the gap between germline ends came to 17 bases. From germline, CDR1 is SEHNR and CDR2 FQNEAQ (reference sequence). This CDR3 has 16 amino acids. The CDR3 loop is CASSATPGTYTDTQYF. CDR3 sequence (DNA): TGTGCCAGCAGCGCCACTCCAGGGACGTACACAGATACGCAGTATTTT.

The CDR3 nucleotides read TGTGCCAGCAGCTCCTGGAAGTACAATGAGCAGTTCTTC. It yields the protein CASSSWKYNEQFF. The chain is built from TRBV11-2 and TRBJ2-1; D unresolved. The V gene's germline CDR1 is SGHAT and CDR2 FQNNGV. The CDR3 sequence is 13 residues long. Trimming took off 4 bases at V and 4 bases at J, with 8 bases between the two ends.

This clonotype was found many times. The chain has TRBV4-1 and TRBJ2-7; 7 bases fit TRBD2. This CDR3 contains 15 residues. Germline CDR1 and CDR2: MGHRA and YSYEKL. J was trimmed by 4 bases and V by 0 bases; bases with no gene match: 6. This CDR3 reads CASSQERESGYEQYF. Here the CDR3 DNA reads TGCGCCAGCAGCCAAGAGCGGGAGAGTGGGTACGAGCAGTACTTC.

This clonotype was counted at least ten times. The rearrangement joins TRBV13 to TRBJ1-5, with a tentative D call TRBD1 (5 bases). The CDR3 extends over 12 amino acids. Germline assignment: CDR1 PRHDT and CDR2 FYEKMQ (reference sequence). V lost 1 base, J lost 8 bases, and 6 bases lay in between. CDR3 sequence: CASSLEGKPQHF. For the CDR3, the DNA is TGTGCCAGCAGCTTAGAGGGGAAGCCCCAGCATTTT.

This clonotype was detected many times. J is TRBJ2-1 and V is TRBV11-2; tentatively, D is TRBD2 (6 bases). Germline lookup yields CDR1 SGHAT and CDR2 FQNNGV. The length of the CDR3 is 15 residues. V lost 5 bases and J lost 0, with 11 bases in between. CDR3 loop: CASSLGDFSYNEQFF. CDR3 sequence (DNA): TGTGCCAGCAGCCTGGGGGACTTCTCCTACAATGAGCAGTTCTTC.

On this clonotype itself: A much larger clone differs by one base, so this may be a read error. Without the conserved terminal phenylalanine or tryptophan, this CDR3 likely stems from a read error. V gene TRBV5-3 combines with J gene TRBJ2-2; 8 positions agree with TRBD1. TRBV5-3 is an open reading frame whose function is uncertain. CDR3 length: 15 amino acids. CDR3 sequence reads: CASSFGQGLPGELFL. CDR3 coding DNA: TGTGCCAGCAGCTTCGGACAGGGCCTACCCGGGGAGCTGTTTCTT.

The table lists this clonotype with a few counts. The rearrangement uses TRBV4-2 and TRBJ2-7; D is tentatively TRBD1 or TRBD2 (6 bases each). CDR1 is LGHNA and CDR2 is YNFKEQ in the germline V gene. The V end was cut by 1 base, the J end by 1 base, with 20 bases between. This CDR3 has 18 amino acids. The CDR3 nucleotides read TGTGCCAGCAGCCAAGCCCAATTACAAGGGGGGTTGTCCTACGAGCAGTACTTC. Translated, it gives CASSQAQLQGGLSYEQYF.

There are a few counts of this clonotype. The V gene is TRBV4-1, the J gene TRBJ1-2; 10 nucleotides match TRBD1. Per the germline V gene, CDR1 is MGHRA and CDR2 is YSYEKL. The length of the CDR3 is 16 residues. The junction had 5 bases not matched to a gene; V was cut back by 1 base and J by 3 bases. CDR3 bases: TGCGCCAGCAGCCAAGGACAGGGGGCAGGCGACTATGGCTACACCTTC. Encoded protein: CASSQGQGAGDYGYTF.

The sample holds many counts of this clonotype. The CDR3 sequence is CASSLETSGQNTEAFF. The CDR3 nucleotides are TGCGCCAGCAGCTTGGAAACGTCGGGGCAGAACACTGAAGCTTTCTTT. The chain is built from TRBV5-1 and TRBJ1-1, with TRBD1 as a possible D gene (5 bases). Between the trimmed V and J ends, which lost 0 bases and 1 base, there was a span of 13 bases. The CDR3 runs 16 residues. Germline V gives CDR1 SGHRS, CDR2 YFSETQ.

This clonotype was counted only a few times. The rearrangement links TRBV27 to TRBJ1-5; maybe TRBD1 (5 bases). CDR1 is MNHEY and CDR2 is SMNVEV in the germline V gene (reference sequence). The V end was cut by 4 bases, the J end by 2 bases, with 15 bases between. This CDR3 contains 16 residues. DNA for the CDR3: TGTGCCAGCAGTTCGTTGGGGCGAGTTGGCAATCAGCCCCAGCATTTT. It codes for CASSSLGRVGNQPQHF.

At least ten counts were recorded for this clonotype. This sequence joins TRBV30 and TRBJ1-5; D gene ambiguous. The V gene's germline CDR1 is GTSNPN and CDR2 SVGIG (reference sequence). The germline V and J ends were trimmed by 2 bases and 5 bases, with 13 bases remaining between them. The CDR3 contains 14 residues. The DNA of the CDR3 is TGTGCCTGGAGTCAGCCTTCGGGATATCAGCCCCAGCATTTT. Translating it yields CAWSQPSGYQPQHF.

J is TRBJ2-3 and V is TRBV4-1, with D tentatively TRBD2 (6 bases). Germline V gene data show CDR1 as MGHRA and CDR2 as YSYEKL. The V end lost 4 bases, the J end lost 3 bases, and 14 bases lay between the germline ends. The CDR3 is 15 residues long. CDR3 in DNA: TGCGCCAGCAGCCCCCGGGACTGGGGGACAGATACGCAGTATTTT. It codes for CASSPRDWGTDTQYF.

Concerning this clonotype: A much larger clone sits a single nucleotide away, making a read error possible. The chain joins TRBV7-9 to TRBJ2-1, with a tentative D call TRBD2 (5 bases). Deletions cut 2 bases from V and 7 bases from J, with 21 bases between. Germline CDR1 is SEHNR and CDR2 is FQNEAQ (reference sequence). CDR3 size: 17 residues. This CDR3 is CASSLPSSRPYGNEQFF. In DNA form, the CDR3 reads TGTGCCAGCAGCTTACCGTCTAGCAGGCCCTATGGGAATGAGCAGTTCTTC.

With regard to this clonotype: Relative to the germline gene, one junction end is altered; a read error may explain this. The chain employs TRBV4-1 and TRBJ2-7, with 8 bases fitting TRBD1. The V gene's germline CDR1 is MGHRA and CDR2 YSYEKL. The CDR3 length is 15 residues. The CDR3 nucleotides are TGCTCCAGCAGCCAAGCCCATCCACAGGGGGGCGAGCAGTACTTC. As protein: CSSSQAHPQGGEQYF.

The CDR3 protein is CSARGVDRGTYEQYF. CDR3 nucleotides: TGCAGTGCTAGAGGTGTAGACAGGGGTACGTACGAGCAGTACTTC. The chain combines TRBV20-1 with TRBJ2-7; 8 bases line up with TRBD1. Germline trimming cut 1 base from V and 4 bases from J; bases unmatched to any gene: 9. The CDR3 loop spans 15 amino acids. Germline CDR1 and CDR2: DFQATT and SNEGSKA (reference sequence).